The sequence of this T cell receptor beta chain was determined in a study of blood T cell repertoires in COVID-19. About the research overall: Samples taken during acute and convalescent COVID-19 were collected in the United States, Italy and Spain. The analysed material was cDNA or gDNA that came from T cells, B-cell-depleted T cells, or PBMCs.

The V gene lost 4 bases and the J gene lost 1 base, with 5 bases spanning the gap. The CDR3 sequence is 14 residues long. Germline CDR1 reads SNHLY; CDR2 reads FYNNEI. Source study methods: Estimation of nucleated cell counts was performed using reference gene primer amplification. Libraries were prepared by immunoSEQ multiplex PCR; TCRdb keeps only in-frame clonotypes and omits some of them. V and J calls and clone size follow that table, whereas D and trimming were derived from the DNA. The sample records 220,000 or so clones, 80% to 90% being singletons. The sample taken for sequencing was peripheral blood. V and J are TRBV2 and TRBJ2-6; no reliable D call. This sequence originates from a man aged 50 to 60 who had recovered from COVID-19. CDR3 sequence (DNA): TGTGCCAGCAGTGCCCTTTCTGGGGCCAACGTCCTGACTTTC. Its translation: CASSALSGANVLTF.